This is a list of T cell receptor beta chains from one sample in a study of blood T cell repertoires in COVID-19. Data came from immunoSEQ multiplex PCR; TCRdb stores just in-frame clones and leaves some out. Of approximately 270,000 clones in the sample, more than 80% are singletons; the top ten hold about 4%. The sequenced sample consisted of PBMCs or T cells enriched from blood (not recorded which). These receptors all come from a woman in her 30s with acute COVID-19. Each CDR3 is given with its conserved first and last residue. D genes are given only for firm matches. Where a row states a size, it is once, few, many or the class of an expanded clone; other rows omit it.

D,J,size,V,DNA,CDR3
-,TRBJ1-6,-,TRBV6-5,TGTGCCAGCAGTTACGAAGCCGGTCGGAATTCACCCCTCCACTTT,CASSYEAGRNSPLHF
TRBD1,TRBJ1-5,-,TRBV7-2,TGTGCCAGCAGCTTACAGGGGGCGAGCAATCAGCCCCAGCATTTT,CASSLQGASNQPQHF
-,TRBJ2-3,once,TRBV10-3,TGTGCCACCTCAACAGGGCTCGAGGATACGCAGTATTTT,CATSTGLEDTQYF
-,TRBJ1-4,-,TRBV6-5,TGTGCCAGCAGTTACTCCGGAGGGTATGAAAAACTGTTTTTT,CASSYSGGYEKLFF
TRBD2,TRBJ2-3,-,TRBV27,TGTGCCAGCAGTTTATGGTTCGGGGGGGTCCCAGATACGCAGTATTTT,CASSLWFGGVPDTQYF
TRBD2,TRBJ2-5,-,TRBV7-6,TGTGCCAGCAGCTTAAGTCTAGCGGGAGATGAGGAGACCCAGTACTTC,CASSLSLAGDEETQYF
TRBD1,TRBJ1-1,-,TRBV25-1,TGTGCCAGCAGTGAATGGACAGGGGCCCGATCGGAAGCTTTCTTT,CASSEWTGARSEAFF
TRBD1,TRBJ2-7,-,TRBV28,TGTGCCAGCAGTTTGGGACAGGGTACCAAAGGGGAGCAGTACTTC,CASSLGQGTKGEQYF
TRBD1,TRBJ2-7,-,TRBV19,TGTGCCAGTAGTACCGACAGGGGAGGCGACGAGCAGTACTTC,CASSTDRGGDEQYF
-,TRBJ2-1,-,TRBV29-1,TGCAGCGTTTCAGGACTCGTCCGGAATGAGCAGTTCTTC,CSVSGLVRNEQFF
TRBD2,TRBJ2-7,-,TRBV29-1,TGCAGCGTTGAAGGGAGCGGGAGGGCCCTCGAGCAGTACTTC,CSVEGSGRALEQYF
-,TRBJ1-4,-,TRBV7-9,TGTGCCAGCAGCTCCAGGACGGACTCTAATGAAAAACTGTTTTTT,CASSSRTDSNEKLFF
TRBD1,TRBJ1-2,-,TRBV19,TGTGCCAGTAGTTCCCAACAGGGGGCTCCCAACTATGGCTACACCTTC,CASSSQQGAPNYGYTF
-,TRBJ1-2,-,TRBV29-1,TGCAGCGTCCGACAGGTGGGCGGCTACACCTTC,CSVRQVGGYTF
TRBD1,TRBJ2-4,once,TRBV18,TGTGCCAGCTCACCTCCCCCAGGGGGAGCCAAAAACATTCAGTACTTC,CASSPPPGGAKNIQYF
-,TRBJ1-3,once,TRBV24-1,TGTGCCACCAGTGATCTCCCGACAAGGGACTATCGCTCTGGAAACACCATATATTTT,CATSDLPTRDYRSGNTIYF
-,TRBJ1-4,-,TRBV19,TGTGCCAGTAGTCTACTTCAGGGGACTAATGAAAAACTGTTTTTT,CASSLLQGTNEKLFF
TRBD1,TRBJ1-6,-,TRBV15,TGTGCCACCAGCAGAGTAACAGGGGGTAATTCACCCCTCCACTTT,CATSRVTGGNSPLHF
-,TRBJ1-3,-,TRBV5-1,TGCGCCAGCAGCTTGGTTAGCGACTCTGGAAACACCATATATTTT,CASSLVSDSGNTIYF
TRBD1,TRBJ1-5,-,TRBV18,TGTGCCAGCTCCCCGACAGGGCGAGATCAGCCCCAGCATTTT,CASSPTGRDQPQHF
-,TRBJ1-2,-,TRBV18,TGTGCCAGCTCACCCGACGGACAGAGAATTAATTATGGCTACACCTTC,CASSPDGQRINYGYTF
-,TRBJ2-1,-,TRBV5-1,TGCGCCAGCACGCGCCAGGCCTACAATGAGCAGTTCTTC,CASTRQAYNEQFF
-,TRBJ1-2,-,TRBV28,TGTGCCAGCAGTCCAGGACAGTTGAAGGGCTATGGCTACACCTTC,CASSPGQLKGYGYTF
TRBD1,TRBJ2-7,-,TRBV3-1/TRBV3-2,TGTGCCAGCAGCCTTTCCGGGACAGGGGCAGGAGAGCAGTACTTC,CASSLSGTGAGEQYF
TRBD2,TRBJ2-3,-,TRBV28,TGTGCCAGCAGCCCTAGCGGTACGCGCACAGATACGCAGTATTTT,CASSPSGTRTDTQYF
-,TRBJ2-3,-,TRBV5-5,TGTGCCAGCAGCAGGGACTCAGGCACAGATACGCAGTATTTT,CASSRDSGTDTQYF
TRBD2,TRBJ2-1,-,TRBV24-1,TGTGCCACCAGTGGCACTAGCGGGAGGGCCATTGAGCAGTTCTTC,CATSGTSGRAIEQFF
TRBD2,TRBJ2-7,-,TRBV5-6,TGTGCCAGCAGCTTGGCCGGTCGGGAGGGCCTCCCCTACGAGCAGTACTTC,CASSLAGREGLPYEQYF
-,TRBJ2-3,-,TRBV5-6,TGTGCCAGCAGCTTCGGGTGGTCGGGCACAGATACGCAGTATTTT,CASSFGWSGTDTQYF
TRBD1,TRBJ1-5,-,TRBV6-5,TGTGCCAGCAGTAGGGACAGGGGGACGCAGCCCCAGCATTTT,CASSRDRGTQPQHF
TRBD2,TRBJ2-3,-,TRBV18,TGTGCCAGCTCTGCCGGACTAGCGGGAGACGATACGCAGTATTTT,CASSAGLAGDDTQYF
TRBD1,TRBJ2-2,once,TRBV19,TGTGCCAGTAGTAAACAAGGGACAGGGGGTGGGACCGGGGAGCTGTTTTTT,CASSKQGTGGGTGELFF
-,TRBJ2-7,once,TRBV12-3/TRBV12-4,TGTGCCAGCAGTTTTGGCTCCCACTACGAGCAGTACTTC,CASSFGSHYEQYF
TRBD2,TRBJ2-3,-,TRBV12-3/TRBV12-4,TGTGCCAGCAGTAACGGGGGGGATACGCAGTATTTT,CASSNGGDTQYF
-,TRBJ2-2,-,TRBV24-1,TGTGCCACCAAAACAGGGTCCGGGGAGCTGTTTTTT,CATKTGSGELFF
TRBD1,TRBJ2-7,-,TRBV13,TGTGCCAGCAGCGCCCCGGGACAGGCTCACTACGAGCAGTACTTC,CASSAPGQAHYEQYF
TRBD1,TRBJ1-2,-,TRBV20-1,TGCAGTGCTAGTCGACAGGGAGGTAACTATGGCTACACCTTC,CSASRQGGNYGYTF
-,TRBJ1-5,once,TRBV29-1,TGCAGCGTTGTGATTGGCCACTCGACAGAGAAAAATCAGCCCCAGCATTTT,CSVVIGHSTEKNQPQHF
TRBD2,TRBJ2-5,-,TRBV28,TGTGCCAGCAGTTTCGTCGTGGGCTCAACTAGCGGCCAAGAGACCCAGTACTTC,CASSFVVGSTSGQETQYF
-,TRBJ2-2,-,TRBV11-2,TGTGCCAGCAGCTTAGGAGCCACCGGGGAGCTGTTTTTT,CASSLGATGELFF
-,TRBJ1-1,-,TRBV4-1,TGCGCCAGCAGCCGTTTAGTTGACACTGAAGCTTTCTTT,CASSRLVDTEAFF
-,TRBJ2-2,-,TRBV6-2/TRBV6-3,TGTGCCAGCAGTTGGACAGCTCCAGAGGCCGGGGAGCTGTTTTTT,CASSWTAPEAGELFF
-,TRBJ2-1,-,TRBV5-1,TGCGCCAGCAGCAGGGGGTACAATGAGCAGTTCTTC,CASSRGYNEQFF
-,TRBJ2-7,once,TRBV7-9,TGTGCCAGCAGCACCCTAGCGTCTAGCTACGAGCAGTACTTC,CASSTLASSYEQYF
-,TRBJ2-5,-,TRBV5-4,TGTGCCAGCAGCTCCGTTGGTTCGGCCCAGTACTTC,CASSSVGSAQYF
-,TRBJ1-1,-,TRBV19,TGTGCCAGTACCCCCCCGAGGGTAAGTTACACTGAAGCTTTCTTT,CASTPPRVSYTEAFF